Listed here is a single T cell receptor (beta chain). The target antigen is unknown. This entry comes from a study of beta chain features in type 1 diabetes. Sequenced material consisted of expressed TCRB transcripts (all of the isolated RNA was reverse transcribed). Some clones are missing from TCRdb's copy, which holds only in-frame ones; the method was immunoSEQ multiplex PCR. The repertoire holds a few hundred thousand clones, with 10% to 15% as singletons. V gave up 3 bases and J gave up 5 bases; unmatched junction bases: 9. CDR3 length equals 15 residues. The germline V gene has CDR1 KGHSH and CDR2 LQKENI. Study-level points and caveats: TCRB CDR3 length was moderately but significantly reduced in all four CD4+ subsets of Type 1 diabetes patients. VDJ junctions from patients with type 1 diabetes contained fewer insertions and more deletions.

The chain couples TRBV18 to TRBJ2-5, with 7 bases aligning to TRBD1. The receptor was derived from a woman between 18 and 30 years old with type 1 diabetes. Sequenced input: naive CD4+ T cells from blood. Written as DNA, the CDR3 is TGTGCCAGCTCACCCAACGAGGGGGCAGGGGAGACCCAGTACTTC. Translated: CASSPNEGAGETQYF.